One sample yielded the 21 T cell receptor beta chains listed below, sequenced in a study of blood T cell repertoires in COVID-19. Profiled with immunoSEQ multiplex PCR; TCRdb holds only in-frame clones, not every one. Seen here are approximately 170,000 clones, just over 90% observed once, and the top ten hold roughly 2.1%. The sequencing input was peripheral blood. These receptors all stem from a woman in her sixties with COVID-19, enrolled during active disease.

The V call is TRBV4-1, the J call TRBJ1-1, with TRBD1 matching over 7 bases. The V gene end was trimmed by 4 bases and the J gene end by 0 bases; junction bases not matched to a gene: 8. Per the germline V gene, CDR1 is MGHRA and CDR2 is YSYEKL. CDR3 length: 16 amino acids. The CDR3 bases are TGCGCCAGCAGCCTCAAAGAGGGACAGATGAACACTGAAGCTTTCTTT. Amino acid sequence: CASSLKEGQMNTEAFF.

The chain has TRBV18 and TRBJ2-7, with D tentatively TRBD1 (6 bases). CDR3 length: 16 amino acids. CDR1 is KGHSH and CDR2 is LQKENI in the germline V gene. Trimming pared 3 bases from V and 2 bases from J, leaving 17 bases between. The CDR3 nucleotides read TGTGCCAGCTCACCCCGCCCGGACAGATCAACCTACGAGCAGTACTTC. Protein: CASSPRPDRSTYEQYF.

The genes are TRBV10-3 and TRBJ1-2; D remains unclear. This CDR3 is 12 amino acids long. V lost 5 bases and J lost 7, with 11 bases in between. Per the germline V gene, CDR1 is ENHRY and CDR2 is SYGVKD. This CDR3 reads CAISQRDTGYTF. The CDR3 DNA follows: TGTGCCATCAGTCAGAGGGATACTGGCTACACCTTC.

The J gene is TRBJ1-2, the V gene TRBV9; D is unresolved. Germline V gene lookup returns CDR1 SGDLS and CDR2 YYNGEE. The V end lost 0 bases, the J end lost 3 bases, and 9 bases lay between the germline ends. The CDR3 has 14 amino acids. CDR3 nucleotides: TGTGCCAGCAGCGTAGACTCCTCGGACTATGGCTACACCTTC. Translated: CASSVDSSDYGYTF.

The chain is built from TRBV25-1 and TRBJ1-2; D is possibly TRBD1 (5 bases). The germline V gene encodes CDR1 MGHDK and CDR2 SYGVNS. V was trimmed by 2 bases and J by 0 bases, leaving 19 bases between them. CDR3 length equals 18 residues. The CDR3, as DNA: TGTGCCAGCAGTGAAACCCTCGGGAGGGGCGGAGCTAACTATGGCTACACCTTC. Protein sequence: CASSETLGRGGANYGYTF.

The chain carries TRBV5-5 and TRBJ1-6; TRBD1 might be the D (5 bases). There are 18 residues in the CDR3. Per the germline V gene, CDR1 is SGHKS and CDR2 is YYEKEE (reference sequence). Trimming took off 3 bases at V and 8 bases at J, with 24 bases between the two ends. The CDR3 sequence: CASSSPRGTSTADSPLHF. CDR3 nucleotide sequence: TGTGCCAGCAGCTCCCCTCGAGGGACTTCAACTGCGGATTCACCCCTCCACTTT.

This chain links TRBV6-5 with TRBJ1-2, with 7 nucleotides matching TRBD1. The ends lost 6 bases at V and 8 bases at J; junction bases unmatched: 9. The CDR3 has 13 amino acids. Germline CDR1 MNHEY, CDR2 SVGAGI. This chain's CDR3 is CASSPTGYEGYTF. The CDR3 nucleotides are TGTGCCAGCAGCCCGACAGGGTATGAGGGCTACACCTTC.

This chain uses TRBV7-8 with TRBJ1-2; D remains unclear. CDR1 and CDR2 (germline): SGHVS, FQNEAQ. V was pared by 5 bases and J by 6 bases, with 16 bases between. The CDR3 has 14 residues. The DNA of the CDR3 is TGTGCCAGCAGCCCTAGTGCGGGAGGGAATGGCTACACCTTC. This encodes CASSPSAGGNGYTF. The full variable domain, completed using reference TRBV7-8 and TRBJ1-2, is GAGVSQSPRYKVAKRGQDVALRCDPISGHVSLFWYQQALGQGPEFLTYFQNEAQLDKSGLPSDRFFAERPEGSVSTLKIQRTQQEDSAVYLCASSPSAGGNGYTFGSGTRLTVV.

The gene calls are TRBV7-2 and TRBJ2-3, with 11 bases aligning to TRBD1. CDR3 size: 14 residues. The V segment lost 5 bases and the J segment 7 bases; nucleotides outside the gene matches: 5. CDR1 and CDR2 from the germline V gene are SGHTA and FQGNSA. The CDR3 reads CASSPGQGANTQYF. The CDR3 DNA follows: TGTGCCAGCAGCCCCGGACAGGGGGCGAATACGCAGTATTTT. Complete variable domain (other parts from reference TRBV7-2 and TRBJ2-3): GAGVSQSPSNKVTEKGKDVELRCDPISGHTALYWYRQSLGQGLEFLIYFQGNSAPDKSGLPSDRFSAERTGGSVSTLTIQRTQQEDSAVYLCASSPGQGANTQYFGPGTRLTVL.

J is TRBJ1-2 and V is TRBV10-3, with 7 bases fitting TRBD1. The germline V gene has CDR1 ENHRY and CDR2 SYGVKD. The CDR3 spans 13 residues. V gave up 4 bases and J gave up 4 bases; unmatched junction bases: 3. The CDR3 region has the DNA TGTGCCATCAGTGTAGGGACAGCCTATGGCTACACCTTC. Amino acid sequence: CAISVGTAYGYTF.

J is TRBJ2-7 and V is TRBV7-8, with D unclear. Trimming shortened V by 1 base and J by 2 bases, and 21 bases separated the two germline ends. CDR1 and CDR2 from the germline V gene are SGHVS and FQNEAQ. This CDR3 is built from 18 residues. The DNA for the CDR3 is TGTGCCAGCAGCTTAGTATTGGGCGCTACCGCCGCGCCCTACGAGCAGTACTTC. Residues: CASSLVLGATAAPYEQYF.

This clone was recorded once. The V and J genes are TRBV3-1 (or the pseudogene TRBV3-2) and TRBJ2-3; D may be TRBD1 (5 bases). The V and J ends lost 1 base and 1 base respectively, with 12 bases between them. The CDR3 has 16 amino acids. Looked up from germline, CDR1 is LGHDT and CDR2 is YNNKEL (reference sequence). This chain's CDR3 is CASSQVKTDGTDTQYF. CDR3 DNA sequence: TGTGCCAGCAGCCAAGTGAAGACAGACGGCACAGATACGCAGTATTTT.

The V gene is TRBV2, the J gene TRBJ1-4; D uncertain. This CDR3 has 15 residues. V lost 4 bases, J lost 0 bases, and 9 bases lay in between. Germline V lookup: CDR1 SNHLY, CDR2 FYNNEI. The CDR3 protein is CASSGEFATNEKLFF. The CDR3 DNA follows: TGTGCCAGCAGTGGGGAGTTTGCAACTAATGAAAAACTGTTTTTT. Filled out from reference TRBV2 and TRBJ1-4, the complete variable domain reads EPEVTQTPSHQVTQMGQEVILRCVPISNHLYFYWYRQILGQKVEFLVSFYNNEISEKSEIFDDQFSVERPDGSNFTLKIRSTKLEDSAMYFCASSGEFATNEKLFFGSGTQLSVL.

The chain combines TRBV4-2 with TRBJ1-6, with TRBD1 identical over 9 bases. Trimming removed 3 bases from V and 10 bases from J; junction bases left unmatched: 10. Germline assignment: CDR1 LGHNA and CDR2 YNFKEQ. The CDR3 is made up of 16 amino acids. The CDR3 sequence: CASSHLMRQGDSPLHF. For the CDR3, the DNA is TGTGCCAGCAGCCACCTCATGAGACAGGGGGACTCACCCCTCCACTTT.

The rearrangement joins TRBV5-1 to TRBJ2-2, with D uncertain. Trimming removed 0 bases from V and 5 bases from J, with 8 bases in between. Looked up from germline, CDR1 is SGHRS and CDR2 is YFSETQ. There are 14 residues in the CDR3. The CDR3 region is CASSLVLETGELFF. The CDR3 DNA is TGCGCCAGCAGCTTGGTGCTGGAGACCGGGGAGCTGTTTTTT. Drawing the rest from reference TRBV5-1 and TRBJ2-2, the complete variable domain is KAGVTQTPRYLIKTRGQQVTLSCSPISGHRSVSWYQQTPGQGLQFLFEYFSETQRNKGNFPGRFSGRQFSNSRSEMNVSTLELGDSALYLCASSLVLETGELFFGEGSRLTVL.

This clone has only a few counts. This sequence joins TRBV19 and TRBJ2-2; TRBD2 agrees at 12 bases. The CDR3 is made up of 17 amino acids. Trimming removed 5 bases from V and 6 bases from J; junction bases left unmatched: 10. Germline V CDR1 and CDR2: LNHDA, SQIVND (reference sequence). The CDR3 loop reads CASSPKTSGGLSGELFF. As DNA, the CDR3 is TGTGCCAGTAGTCCAAAGACTAGCGGGGGTCTCTCCGGGGAGCTGTTTTTT.

The chain combines TRBV7-8 with TRBJ1-1; TRBD1 might be the D (6 bases). Germline values: CDR1 SGHVS, CDR2 FQNEAQ. With 4 bases removed from V and 1 base from J, the gap between germline ends came to 25 bases. This CDR3 is 19 amino acids long. CDR3 sequence: CASSWAKHTRTGSNTEAFF. CDR3 coding DNA: TGTGCCAGCAGCTGGGCGAAGCACACGAGAACAGGGTCGAACACTGAAGCTTTCTTT.

The chain couples TRBV7-8 to TRBJ2-5, with 12 bases lining up with TRBD2. The V gene end was trimmed by 2 bases and the J gene end by 5 bases; junction bases not matched to a gene: 6. The CDR3 spans 16 residues. Germline CDR1 SGHVS, CDR2 FQNEAQ. The CDR3 DNA is TGTGCCAGCAGCTTATCCCTAGCGGGGGGGCCTGAGACCCAGTACTTC. This codes for CASSLSLAGGPETQYF.

The V gene is TRBV6-4, the J gene TRBJ1-2, with 9 positions matching TRBD1. V gave up 5 bases and J gave up 6 bases; unmatched junction bases: 10. The CDR3 loop spans 15 amino acids. Germline-derived CDR1 and CDR2 are MRHNA and SNTAGT. As DNA, the CDR3 is TGTGCCAGCAGTCCCCGGGGGACAGGGTTGGATGGCTACACCTTC. Protein: CASSPRGTGLDGYTF.

This clone was counted once. The chain recombines TRBV4-3 with TRBJ1-2; 7 bases agree with TRBD1. CDR3 length: 14 residues. CDR1 and CDR2 from the germline V gene are LGHNA and YSLEER. The V and J ends lost 3 bases and 5 bases, in that order; junction bases with no gene match: 6. The CDR3 is CASSHLTGRYGYTF. CDR3 DNA sequence: TGCGCCAGCAGCCATTTGACAGGGAGGTATGGCTACACCTTC.

The V and J genes are TRBV19 and TRBJ2-3; 10 nucleotides line up with TRBD2. Trimming took 7 bases from V and 2 from J; bases not matched to a gene: 6. The CDR3 is made up of 15 amino acids. The V gene's germline CDR1 is LNHDA and CDR2 SQIVND (reference sequence). The CDR3 DNA is TGTGCCAGTAAGGATAGCGGGGGGCCCACAGATACGCAGTATTTT. This codes for CASKDSGGPTDTQYF.